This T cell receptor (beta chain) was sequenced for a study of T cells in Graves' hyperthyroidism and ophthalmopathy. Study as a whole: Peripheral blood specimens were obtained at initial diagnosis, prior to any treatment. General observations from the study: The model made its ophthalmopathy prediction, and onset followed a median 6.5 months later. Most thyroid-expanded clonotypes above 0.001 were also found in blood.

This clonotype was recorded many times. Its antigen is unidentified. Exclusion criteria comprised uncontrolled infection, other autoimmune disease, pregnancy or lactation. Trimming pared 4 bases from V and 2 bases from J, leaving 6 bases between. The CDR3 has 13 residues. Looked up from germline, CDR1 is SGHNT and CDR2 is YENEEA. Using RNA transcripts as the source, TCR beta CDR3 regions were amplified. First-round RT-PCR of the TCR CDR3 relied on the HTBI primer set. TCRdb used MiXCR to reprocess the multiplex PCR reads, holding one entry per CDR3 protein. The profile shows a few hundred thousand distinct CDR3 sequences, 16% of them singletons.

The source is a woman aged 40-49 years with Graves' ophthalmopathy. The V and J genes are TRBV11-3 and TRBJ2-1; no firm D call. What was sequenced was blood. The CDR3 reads CASSSSPYNEQFF. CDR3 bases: TGTGCCAGCAGCTCCTCCCCCTACAATGAGCAGTTCTTC.